This entry describes one TCR beta chain. The target antigen is unknown. The source of the sample is a study of T cell responses to AZD1222 COVID-19 vaccine. Overall study: Whether given at about 4 or about 12 weeks, second doses were pooled. Overall study results and limits: Breadth and depth of Spike-specific TCRs rose after two AZD1222 doses. Reportedly, nearly half the spike-specific TCRs target unmutated variant regions. AZD1222 recipients seropositive at baseline numbered only 5 to 7.

Some clones are missing from TCRdb's copy, which holds only in-frame ones; the method was immunoSEQ multiplex PCR. The top ten clones hold roughly 0.98% of a sample with 200,000 or so clones, roughly 90% of them seen once. Per germline, CDR1 SGDLS and CDR2 YYNGEE. After removal of 4 bases from V and 2 bases from J, the junction contained 16 bases not matched to a gene. The CDR3 is 18 amino acids. This specimen was peripheral blood, taken on day 0 of AZD1222 vaccination. The chain combines TRBV9 with TRBJ2-5; 8 bases are a match to TRBD2. The sequence derives from an adult in good health. CDR3 loop: CASSLELSGGPFQETQYF. DNA of the CDR3: TGTGCCAGCAGCCTAGAGTTATCGGGGGGGCCCTTTCAAGAGACCCAGTACTTC.